The sequence of this TCR beta chain was determined in a study of early T cells in non-severe SARS-CoV-2 infection. V was clipped by 4 bases and J by 7 bases, with 7 bases between them. CDR3 length equals 11 residues. Germline-derived CDR1 and CDR2 are WSHSY and SAAADI. As to this clonotype: A single base separates this from a much larger clone, so it may be a read error.

Via MiXCR, TCRdb re-called the 5' RACE reads, giving one row per CDR3 protein. This table has 29,000 or so distinct CDR3 sequences, about 5% appearing once. The chain uses TRBV10-2 and TRBJ1-1; D uncertain. Material: whole blood. This receptor was taken from an adult who was a healthcare worker with PCR-confirmed SARS-CoV-2 infection or an uninfected control (not recorded which). The CDR3 DNA follows: TGCGCCAGCAGTGGAAGGGTTGAAGCTTTCTTT. Translated, it gives CASSGRVEAFF.